This is a list of T cell receptor beta chains from one sample in a study of shared clonotypes between healthy human individuals. Using immunoSEQ multiplex PCR, the repertoire was profiled, and TCRdb retains in-frame clones only, with some absent. The sample has about 960,000 clones, around three quarters seen once. Sequences were obtained from memory CD4+ T cells sorted from blood. The receptors come from a man younger than 35 in good health. The CDR3 runs from the conserved cysteine through the conserved F or W. The D gene is left open where the match is weak. Only part of the rows carry a size: once, few, many, or a class if the clone is expanded.

J gene: TRBJ2-5; D gene: TRBD2; clone size: .; V gene: TRBV10-3; CDR3 DNA: TGTGCCATCAGCGACGGACTAGCGGGGGGCCGGGAGACCCAGTACTTC; CDR3 protein: CAISDGLAGGRETQYF
J gene: TRBJ2-3; D gene: TRBD2; clone size: once; V gene: TRBV7-3; CDR3 DNA: TGTGCCAGCAGCCCCCAGCGGGGGGGCCCTGCAGATACGCAGTATTTT; CDR3 protein: CASSPQRGGPADTQYF
J gene: TRBJ2-7; D gene: .; clone size: .; V gene: TRBV6-1; CDR3 DNA: TGTGCCAGCAGCCGGTCCCGGGGGGCGGAATACGAGCAGTACTTC; CDR3 protein: CASSRSRGAEYEQYF
J gene: TRBJ1-5; D gene: .; clone size: .; V gene: TRBV6-1; CDR3 DNA: TGTGCCAGCAGTGAATTATGGGGTGGCGATCAGCCCCAGCATTTT; CDR3 protein: CASSELWGGDQPQHF
J gene: TRBJ2-7; D gene: .; clone size: .; V gene: TRBV6-6; CDR3 DNA: TGTGCCAGCACCGAACAAAACCTCTACGAGCAGTACTTC; CDR3 protein: CASTEQNLYEQYF
J gene: TRBJ2-1; D gene: .; clone size: .; V gene: TRBV5-1; CDR3 DNA: TGCGCCAGCAGCTTGGATCCCCAGTACAATGAGCAGTTCTTC; CDR3 protein: CASSLDPQYNEQFF
J gene: TRBJ1-1; D gene: TRBD1; clone size: .; V gene: TRBV6-6; CDR3 DNA: TGTGCCAGCAGTTATACAGGGGACACTGAAGCTTTCTTT; CDR3 protein: CASSYTGDTEAFF
J gene: TRBJ2-1; D gene: TRBD2; clone size: .; V gene: TRBV10-3; CDR3 DNA: TGTGCCATCAGGGGGACTAGCGGGAAACCCTACAATGAGCAGTTCTTC; CDR3 protein: CAIRGTSGKPYNEQFF
J gene: TRBJ1-4; D gene: TRBD1; clone size: .; V gene: TRBV19; CDR3 DNA: TGTGCCAGTACTCCGTGGGGACAGGGAGGAAAACTGTTTTTT; CDR3 protein: CASTPWGQGGKLFF
J gene: TRBJ1-5; D gene: .; clone size: .; V gene: TRBV10-2; CDR3 DNA: TGCGCCAGCGGTCCCCTTAGCAATCAGCCCCAGCATTTT; CDR3 protein: CASGPLSNQPQHF
J gene: TRBJ2-1; D gene: TRBD2; clone size: .; V gene: TRBV7-2; CDR3 DNA: TGTGCCAGCAGCTTAGTAGCGGGAGGGATTTACAATGAGCAGTTCTTC; CDR3 protein: CASSLVAGGIYNEQFF
J gene: TRBJ2-5; D gene: .; clone size: many; V gene: TRBV10-2; CDR3 DNA: TGCGCCAGCAGTGAAAGTGGAGAGACCCAGTACTTC; CDR3 protein: CASSESGETQYF
J gene: TRBJ1-4; D gene: TRBD1; clone size: .; V gene: TRBV6-5; CDR3 DNA: TGTGCCAGCAGGGGGACAGGGAACAGTGAAAAACTGTTTTTT; CDR3 protein: CASRGTGNSEKLFF
J gene: TRBJ2-2; D gene: .; clone size: many; V gene: TRBV2; CDR3 DNA: TGTGCCAGCAGTCCCCTCCGACGGACGAACACCGGGGAGCTGTTTTTT; CDR3 protein: CASSPLRRTNTGELFF
J gene: TRBJ2-5; D gene: TRBD1; clone size: .; V gene: TRBV5-1; CDR3 DNA: TGCGCCAGCTCGGGGACAGGGGGTACTCAAGAGACCCAGTACTTC; CDR3 protein: CASSGTGGTQETQYF
J gene: TRBJ2-5; D gene: TRBD1; clone size: .; V gene: TRBV7-9; CDR3 DNA: TGTGCCAGCAGCTTATCCCGACAGGGAAGAGAGACCCAGTACTTC; CDR3 protein: CASSLSRQGRETQYF
J gene: TRBJ1-1; D gene: .; clone size: many; V gene: TRBV15; CDR3 DNA: TGTGCCACCAGCAGAGATCAAGGGCCGGGGACTGAAGCTTTCTTT; CDR3 protein: CATSRDQGPGTEAFF
J gene: TRBJ1-2; D gene: .; clone size: .; V gene: TRBV10-3; CDR3 DNA: TGTGCCATCAGTGTAGGAGGCCAGAGTCCGAGCTACACCTTC; CDR3 protein: CAISVGGQSPSYTF
J gene: TRBJ1-4; D gene: .; clone size: .; V gene: TRBV27; CDR3 DNA: TGTGCCAGCAGTTCATGGGCCACCTACGAAAAACTGTTTTTT; CDR3 protein: CASSSWATYEKLFF
J gene: TRBJ1-4; D gene: .; clone size: .; V gene: TRBV19; CDR3 DNA: TGTGCCAGTAGTATTAACCCCACACACACCGCCGCGGGGGAAAAACTGTTTTTT; CDR3 protein: CASSINPTHTAAGEKLFF
J gene: TRBJ1-3; D gene: .; clone size: .; V gene: TRBV10-3; CDR3 DNA: TGTGCCATCAGGGAAGGGGGACTAGCTGGAAACACCATATATTTT; CDR3 protein: CAIREGGLAGNTIYF
J gene: TRBJ2-3; D gene: TRBD2; clone size: .; V gene: TRBV28; CDR3 DNA: TGTGCCAGCAGTGGCGGGGGGGTCGCAGATACGCAGTATTTT; CDR3 protein: CASSGGGVADTQYF
J gene: TRBJ2-3; D gene: .; clone size: few; V gene: TRBV7-9; CDR3 DNA: TGTGCCAGCAGCTCCCGCCGGGGAGAAGATACGCAGTATTTT; CDR3 protein: CASSSRRGEDTQYF
J gene: TRBJ2-5; D gene: .; clone size: .; V gene: TRBV5-1; CDR3 DNA: TGCGCCAGCAGCCCCGGCGGGCTAGGGGAGACCCAGTACTTC; CDR3 protein: CASSPGGLGETQYF
J gene: TRBJ2-7; D gene: TRBD1; clone size: .; V gene: TRBV5-1; CDR3 DNA: TGCGCCAGCAGCTTGGAGGGGACAGGGGGGTCCTACGAGCAGTACTTC; CDR3 protein: CASSLEGTGGSYEQYF
J gene: TRBJ2-5; D gene: TRBD2; clone size: .; V gene: TRBV5-4; CDR3 DNA: TGTGCCAGCAGCTCCCTAGCGGGACTGGAGACCCAGTACTTC; CDR3 protein: CASSSLAGLETQYF
J gene: TRBJ2-1; D gene: .; clone size: few; V gene: TRBV5-1; CDR3 DNA: TGCGCCAGCAGCCCGAACCCAGCCTCAAAGGGGAATTCCTACAATGAGCAGTTCTTC; CDR3 protein: CASSPNPASKGNSYNEQFF
J gene: TRBJ1-1; D gene: .; clone size: .; V gene: TRBV5-1; CDR3 DNA: TGCGCCAGCAGCCGCGGAACGTTGGGCTTTGGCACTGAAGCTTTCTTT; CDR3 protein: CASSRGTLGFGTEAFF
J gene: TRBJ1-2; D gene: .; clone size: few; V gene: TRBV11-2; CDR3 DNA: TGTGCCAGCAGCCCCAGGGACCATGGCTACACCTTC; CDR3 protein: CASSPRDHGYTF